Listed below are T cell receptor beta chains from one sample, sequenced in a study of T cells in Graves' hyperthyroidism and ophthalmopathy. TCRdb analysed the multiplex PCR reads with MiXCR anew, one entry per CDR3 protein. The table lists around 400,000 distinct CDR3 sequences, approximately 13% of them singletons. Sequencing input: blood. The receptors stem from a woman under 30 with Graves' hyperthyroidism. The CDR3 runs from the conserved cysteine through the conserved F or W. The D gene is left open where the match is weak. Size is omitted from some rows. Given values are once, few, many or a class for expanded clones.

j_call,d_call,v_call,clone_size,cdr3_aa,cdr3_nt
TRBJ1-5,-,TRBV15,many,CATSRETGTKRNQPQHF,TGTGCCACCAGCAGAGAAACAGGGACCAAAAGGAATCAGCCCCAGCATTTT
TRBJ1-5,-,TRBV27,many,CASSSGQGRNQPQHF,-
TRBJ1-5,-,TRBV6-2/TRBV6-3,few,CAGNEHSQPQHF,TGTGCCGGCAATGAGCACAGTCAGCCCCAGCATTTT
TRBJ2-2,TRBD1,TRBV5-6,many,CASSWGQGGSGELFF,TGTGCCAGCAGCTGGGGACAGGGAGGGTCCGGGGAGCTGTTTTTT
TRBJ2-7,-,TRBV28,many,CASSLSSLVSYEQYF,TGTGCCAGCAGTTTATCCTCGTTAGTGTCCTACGAGCAGTACTTC
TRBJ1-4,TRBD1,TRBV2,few,CASVGQGSEKLFF,TGTGCCAGCGTAGGACAGGGGAGTGAAAAACTGTTTTTT
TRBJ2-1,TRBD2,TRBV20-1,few,CSASHSGGYYEQFF,TGCAGTGCTAGTCATAGCGGGGGGTATTATGAGCAGTTCTTC
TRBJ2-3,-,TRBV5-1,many,CASSRGAGDTQYF,TGCGCCAGCAGTCGGGGCGCAGGAGATACGCAGTATTTT
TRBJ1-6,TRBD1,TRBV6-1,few,CASSEDRVQNSPLHF,TGTGCCAGCAGTGAGGACAGGGTACAGAATTCACCCCTCCACTTT
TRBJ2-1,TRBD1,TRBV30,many,CAWSNRGRTYEQFF,TGTGCCTGGAGTAACAGGGGGCGCACATATGAGCAGTTCTTC
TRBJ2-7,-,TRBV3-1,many,CASSATPGGSYEQYF,TGTGCCAGCAGCGCTACCCCAGGGGGGTCCTACGAGCAGTACTTC
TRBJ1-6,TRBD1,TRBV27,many,CASNLGRGTPLHF,TGTGCCAGCAACCTGGGCAGGGGGACACCCCTCCACTTT
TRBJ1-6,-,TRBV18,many,CASSPRSSSYNSPLHF,TGTGCCAGCTCACCACGGTCGAGCTCCTATAATTCACCCCTCCACTTT
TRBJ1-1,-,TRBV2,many,CASSDGANTEAFF,TGTGCCAGCAGTGACGGGGCGAACACTGAAGCTTTCTTT
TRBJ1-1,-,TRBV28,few,CASRVETNTEAFF,TGTGCCAGCAGGGTAGAGACGAACACTGAAGCTTTCTTT
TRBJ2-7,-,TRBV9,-,CASSVGGPEQYF,TGTGCCAGCAGCGTAGGGGGCCCCGAGCAGTACTTC
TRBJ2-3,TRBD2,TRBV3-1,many,CASSQWLAGGYSTDTQYF,TGTGCCAGCAGCCAATGGCTAGCGGGGGGGTATAGCACAGATACGCAGTATTTT
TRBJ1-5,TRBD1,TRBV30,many,CAWSGQGYSNQPQHF,TGTGCCTGGAGTGGACAGGGATATAGCAATCAGCCCCAGCATTTT
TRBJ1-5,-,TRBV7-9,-,CASSPQGEPPQHF,TGTGCCAGCAGCCCCCAAGGAGAGCCGCCCCAGCATTTT
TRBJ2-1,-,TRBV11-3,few,CASSSSTVEQFF,TGTGCCAGCAGCTCATCCACGGTTGAGCAGTTCTTC
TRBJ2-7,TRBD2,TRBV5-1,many,CASSLGAGNTYEQYF,TGCGCCAGCAGCTTGGGAGCGGGGAACACCTACGAGCAGTACTTC
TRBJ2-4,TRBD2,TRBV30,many,CAWSVRRTSGSSKNIQYF,TGTGCCTGGAGTGTACGCCGGACTAGCGGGAGTAGCAAAAACATTCAGTACTTC
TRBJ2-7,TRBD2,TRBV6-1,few,CASSPLSSGGATWGEQYF,TGTGCCAGCAGTCCCCTGAGTAGCGGGGGGGCGACCTGGGGGGAGCAGTACTTC
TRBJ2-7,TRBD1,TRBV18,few,CASSPYGTGVYEQYF,TGTGCCAGCTCACCCTACGGGACAGGGGTCTACGAGCAGTACTTC
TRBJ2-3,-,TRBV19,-,CASSMPLGGPQGTDTQYF,TGTGCCAGTAGTATGCCCCTGGGGGGCCCCCAGGGGACAGATACGCAGTATTTT
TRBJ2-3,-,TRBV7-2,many,CASSSRGGWSTDTQYF,TGTGCCAGCAGCTCGAGGGGGGGGTGGAGCACAGATACGCAGTATTTT
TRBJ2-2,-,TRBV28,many,CASSSGQRNTGELFF,TGTGCCAGCAGCTCCGGACAGAGGAACACCGGGGAGCTGTTTTTT
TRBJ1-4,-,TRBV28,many,CASERQGWGEKLFF,TGTGCCAGCGAACGTCAGGGGTGGGGTGAAAAACTGTTTTTT
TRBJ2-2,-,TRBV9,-,CASRGGRGELFF,TGTGCCAGCCGCGGCGGGCGCGGGGAGCTGTTTTTT
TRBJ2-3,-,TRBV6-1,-,CASSYGGTHTDTQYF,TGTGCCAGCAGTTATGGTGGGACCCACACAGATACGCAGTATTTT
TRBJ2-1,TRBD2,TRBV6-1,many,CASSSAGGGDNEQFF,TGTGCCAGCAGTTCTGCGGGGGGCGGCGACAATGAGCAGTTCTTC
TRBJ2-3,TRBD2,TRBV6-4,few,CASSDSRSGGADTQYF,TGTGCCAGCAGTGACTCGAGGAGCGGGGGGGCAGATACGCAGTATTTT
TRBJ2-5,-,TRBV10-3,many,CAISDPSRGFQETQYF,TGTGCCATCAGTGACCCCTCGAGGGGGTTCCAAGAGACCCAGTACTTC
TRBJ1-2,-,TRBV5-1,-,CASSSGLPLNGYTF,TGCGCCAGCAGTTCGGGACTTCCCCTGAATGGCTACACCTTC
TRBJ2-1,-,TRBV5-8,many,CASSLSRYEQFF,TGTGCCAGCAGCTTGTCCAGATATGAGCAGTTCTTC
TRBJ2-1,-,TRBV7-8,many,CASSLGGHNEQFF,TGTGCCAGCAGCTTAGGGGGGCACAATGAGCAGTTCTTC
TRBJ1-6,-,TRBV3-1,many,CASSQGTRSPLHF,TGTGCCAGCAGCCAAGGTACTAGATCACCCCTCCACTTT
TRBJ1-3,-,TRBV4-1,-,CASSQDELVTGNTIYF,TGCGCCAGCAGCCAAGATGAGTTAGTGACGGGAAACACCATATATTTT
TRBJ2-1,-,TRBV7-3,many,CASSSGTPSYNEQFF,TGTGCCAGCAGCTCGGGGACTCCCTCCTACAATGAGCAGTTCTTC
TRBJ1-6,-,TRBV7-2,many,CASSPGQFYNSPLHF,TGTGCCAGCAGCCCCGGACAATTCTATAATTCACCCCTCCACTTT
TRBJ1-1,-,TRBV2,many,CARLLQGVNTEAFF,TGTGCCAGGTTGTTACAGGGAGTGAACACTGAAGCTTTCTTT
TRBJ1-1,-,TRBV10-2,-,CASSYAGSTEAFF,TGCGCCAGCAGCTATGCAGGGAGCACTGAAGCTTTCTTT
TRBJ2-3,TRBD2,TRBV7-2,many,CASSSPPGLAGGPINTQYF,TGTGCCAGCAGCTCTCCTCCGGGACTAGCGGGAGGGCCTATAAATACGCAGTATTTT
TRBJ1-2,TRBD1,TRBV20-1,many,CSASFRDRERAHHGYTF,TGCAGTGCTAGTTTCCGGGACAGGGAGAGGGCCCACCATGGCTACACCTTC
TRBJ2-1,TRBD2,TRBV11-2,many,CASSLDRLAEIYNEQFF,TGTGCCAGCAGCTTAGATCGACTAGCAGAGATCTACAATGAGCAGTTCTTC
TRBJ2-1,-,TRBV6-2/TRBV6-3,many,CASSRSGYSYNEQFF,TGTGCCAGCAGCCGGAGCGGCTACTCCTACAATGAGCAGTTCTTC
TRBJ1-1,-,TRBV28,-,CASSLWPQVGNTEAFF,TGTGCCAGCAGTTTATGGCCCCAAGTGGGGAACACTGAAGCTTTCTTT
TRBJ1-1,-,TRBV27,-,CASSSTLGWNTEAFF,TGTGCCAGCAGTTCCACCCTCGGGTGGAACACTGAAGCTTTCTTT
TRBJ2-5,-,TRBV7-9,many,CASSLQQETQYF,TGTGCCAGCAGCTTACAGCAAGAGACCCAGTACTTC
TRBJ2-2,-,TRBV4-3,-,CASSQEYFGGTGELFF,TGCGCCAGCAGCCAAGAATATTTCGGTGGGACCGGGGAGCTGTTTTTT